This entry is about one TCR beta chain. Clones were sequenced by immunoSEQ multiplex PCR, and TCRdb holds only the in-frame ones, with some missing. The data contain roughly 660,000 clones, around 89% of them singletons. This record comes from a study of shared T cell receptors in the human thymus. Another study also made use of these data, one on human thymus T cells. That paper states: Congenital heart defects were the reason for the corrective surgery that the donors, healthy Finnish infants, were having. From resections taken during corrective heart surgery, the thymus tissue was obtained. Overlap was high between thymic repertoires from unrelated individuals, as reported in related research.

The sequenced sample was thymocytes. This clonotype was sampled from a boy younger than two with a congenital heart defect.

CDR3 residues: CASGSREISGELFF. As DNA, the CDR3 is TGTGCTAGTGGTTCGCGGGAGATATCCGGGGAGCTGTTTTTT. The chain is built from TRBV12-5 and TRBJ2-2, with 7 bases that match TRBD2. In germline, CDR1 is LGHNT, CDR2 FRNRAP. The CDR3 has 14 residues. V was pared by 4 bases and J by 6 bases, with 5 bases of the junction left unmatched.